The 8 T cell receptor beta chains in this list originate from one sample, sequenced in a study of chemoradiotherapy in HPV16-positive cancers. Profiled with immunoSEQ multiplex PCR; TCRdb holds only in-frame clones, not every one. The sample lists 15,000 to 20,000 clones, roughly 89% occurring once. The sequenced sample was blood, obtained from a patient who underwent chemoradiotherapy. Receptors were obtained from a human donor with HPV-associated anogenital cancer.

The chain links TRBV15 to TRBJ2-1, with D perhaps being TRBD1 or TRBD2 (6 bases each). The ends were cut back, 7 bases at V and 8 bases at J, with 12 bases in the middle. Looked up from germline, CDR1 is LNHNV and CDR2 is YYDKDF (reference sequence). The length of the CDR3 is 12 residues. In DNA form, the CDR3 reads TGTGCCACCACTGACGGGGGCCATGAGCAGTTCTTC. This codes for CATTDGGHEQFF.

The rearrangement uses TRBV5-1 and TRBJ2-5, with 13 bases lining up with TRBD2. With 7 bases clipped from V and 2 bases from J, the junction kept 14 bases outside the gene matches. The CDR3 consists of 18 residues. The germline V gene encodes CDR1 SGHRS and CDR2 YFSETQ. This CDR3 reads CASGSTLGLAGAQETQYF. The CDR3 bases are TGCGCCAGCGGATCCACCTTAGGACTAGCGGGAGCGCAAGAGACCCAGTACTTC.

The CDR3 coding sequence is TGCGCCAGCAGTTTAGCGGGAGTCGGGGTCGGGGAGCTGTTTTTT. Translating gives CASSLAGVGVGELFF. This sequence joins TRBV10-2 and TRBJ2-2; TRBD2 matches 9 bases. The germline CDR1 and CDR2 sequences are WSHSY and SAAADI. This CDR3 contains 15 residues. J gave up 7 bases and V 5 bases, and 8 bases lay outside the gene matches.

The V gene is TRBV11-2, the J gene TRBJ2-7; tentative D call: TRBD2 (6 bases). Germline CDR1 reads SGHAT; CDR2 reads FQNNGV. The V and J ends lost 0 bases and 4 bases respectively, with 7 bases between them. This CDR3 is 13 amino acids long. The CDR3 region is CASSLEDYYEQYF. In DNA, the CDR3 is TGTGCCAGCAGCTTAGAGGACTATTACGAGCAGTACTTC.

The chain couples TRBV18 to TRBJ1-1, with unresolved D. Germline V gene lookup returns CDR1 KGHSH and CDR2 LQKENI. V dropped 1 base and J dropped 3 bases, with 9 bases sitting between them. The length of the CDR3 is 14 residues. CDR3: CASSPLTGDTEAFF. CDR3 DNA sequence: TGTGCCAGCTCACCACTTACGGGTGACACTGAAGCTTTCTTT.

This sequence joins TRBV6-1 and TRBJ2-7; no firm D call. The CDR3 contains 13 residues. Germline V gives CDR1 MNHNS, CDR2 SASEGT. V lost 4 bases and J lost 6, with 13 bases in between. Written as DNA, the CDR3 is TGTGCCAGCAGTGCCGTGACGTACTCCGAGCAGTACTTC. Residues: CASSAVTYSEQYF.

The V gene is TRBV30, the J gene TRBJ2-4; D perhaps matches TRBD1 (6 bases). Trimming left V 3 bases short and J 6 bases short, with 15 bases between. Germline lookup yields CDR1 GTSNPN and CDR2 SVGIG (reference sequence). There are 14 residues in the CDR3. This CDR3 is CAWRPGTLRNIQYF. The CDR3 nucleotides read TGTGCCTGGAGACCCGGGACACTCCGAAACATTCAGTACTTC.

The CDR3 DNA sequence: TGTGCCAGCAGAGGGTGGGGGAAAAACGAGCAGTACTTC. Encoded protein: CASRGWGKNEQYF. The chain couples TRBV6-6 to TRBJ2-7; the D call may be TRBD1 or TRBD2 (5 bases each). Trimming left V 6 bases short and J 5 bases short, with 14 bases between. CDR1 and CDR2 from the germline V gene are MNHNY and SVGAGI (reference sequence). This CDR3 contains 13 residues.